This entry lists 18 T cell receptor beta chains sequenced from one sample in a study of cytomegalovirus exposure and HLA in healthy donors. Primers: 60 Vbeta forward and 13 Jbeta reverse. Clones were sequenced by immunoSEQ multiplex PCR, and TCRdb holds only the in-frame ones, with some missing. Of under 200,000 clones listed, 84% are singletons. The sample taken for sequencing was PBMCs. Source of these receptors: a man aged 25-45 years in good health and CMV-seronegative.

The V gene is TRBV6-5, the J gene TRBJ2-5; TRBD1 matches 7 bases. The J call may be incorrect, as the DNA end agrees better with TRBJ2-7. The CDR3 is 13 residues long. Germline V lookup: CDR1 MNHEY, CDR2 SVGAGI. CDR3 nucleotide sequence: TGTGCCAGCAGAATACAGGGGTCCTACGAGCAGTACTTC. Translating gives CASRIQGSYEQYF.

The chain carries TRBV28 and TRBJ2-1, with TRBD2 matching over 12 bases. Per the germline V gene, CDR1 is MDHEN and CDR2 is SYDVKM. The length of the CDR3 is 18 residues. V trimming: 3 bases; J trimming: 2 bases; junction bases outside the gene matches: 8. The CDR3 sequence: CASSFPSSGGGAYNEQFF. CDR3 DNA: TGTGCCAGCAGTTTTCCCTCTAGCGGGGGGGGAGCCTACAATGAGCAGTTCTTC.

This clone was observed a handful of times. This chain joins TRBV7-7 and TRBJ2-7; 9 nucleotides agree with TRBD1. The CDR3 sequence is 15 residues long. The ends lost 5 bases at V and 2 bases at J; junction bases unmatched: 7. CDR1 and CDR2 from the germline V gene are SSHAT and FNYEAQ (reference sequence). CDR3 loop: CASSIGQGPTYEQYF. CDR3 in DNA: TGTGCCAGCAGCATAGGACAGGGGCCCACCTACGAGCAGTACTTC.

The chain is built from TRBV5-1 and TRBJ2-1; 8 bases are a match to TRBD2. V was clipped by 0 bases and J by 0 bases; unmatched bases: 11. The CDR3 runs 19 residues. Per germline, CDR1 SGHRS and CDR2 YFSETQ. Here the CDR3 reads CASSLGLGGGISSYNEQFF. The CDR3 DNA reads as TGCGCCAGCAGCTTGGGTCTCGGCGGGGGGATCAGCTCCTACAATGAGCAGTTCTTC.

The chain employs TRBV7-9 and TRBJ2-7, with TRBD1 matching 7 bases. Germline V CDR1 and CDR2: SEHNR, FQNEAQ (reference sequence). With V trimmed by 5 bases and J by 0 bases, 7 bases remained unmatched. The CDR3 runs 15 residues. The CDR3 region is CASSPRTGSSYEQYF. CDR3 DNA: TGTGCCAGCAGCCCCCGGACAGGTAGCTCCTACGAGCAGTACTTC.

Here the CDR3 reads CASSLSGGGKQYF. CDR3 nucleotide sequence: TGCGCCAGCAGCCTCTCTGGGGGAGGGAAGCAGTACTTC. This chain links TRBV4-3 with TRBJ2-5; the match to TRBD2 covers 7 bases. Trimming at V came to 4 bases and at J to 11 bases, leaving 10 bases not matched to a gene. This CDR3 has 13 amino acids. The germline CDR1 and CDR2 sequences are LGHNA and YSLEER.

The chain uses TRBV27 and TRBJ2-3; no definite D call. Germline assignment: CDR1 MNHEY and CDR2 SMNVEV (reference sequence). V lost 3 bases, J lost 1 base, and 11 bases lay in between. CDR3 size: 15 residues. As DNA, the CDR3 is TGTGCCAGCAGTTTGAGGCGGCCCCGCACAGATACGCAGTATTTT. This gives the protein CASSLRRPRTDTQYF.

This chain joins TRBV2 and TRBJ2-3, with TRBD2 matching 12 bases. The CDR3 is 15 residues long. V dropped 5 bases and J dropped 1; count of bases not matched to a gene: 1. Germline V gene sequence: CDR1 SNHLY, CDR2 FYNNEI. As DNA, the CDR3 is TGTGCCAGCAGTAGGACTAGCGGGGGCACAGATACGCAGTATTTT. Protein product: CASSRTSGGTDTQYF.

This rearrangement joins TRBV6-1 to TRBJ1-3, with D hard to call. The CDR3 contains 15 residues. CDR1 is MNHNS and CDR2 is SASEGT in the germline V gene. V was shortened by 3 bases and J by 3 bases, with 12 bases between the two germline ends. CDR3 amino acids: CASSDAWGGGNTIYF. The CDR3 nucleotides read TGTGCCAGCAGTGACGCCTGGGGAGGTGGAAACACCATATATTTT.

This sequence joins TRBV7-2 and TRBJ2-1; 12 positions agree with TRBD2. The junction had 5 bases not matched to a gene; V was cut back by 0 bases and J by 8 bases. Germline CDR1 is SGHTA and CDR2 is FQGNSA. The CDR3 has 16 residues. Written as DNA, the CDR3 is TGTGCCAGCAGCTTAGCGGCTAGCGGGGGGGCCCATGAGCAGTTCTTC. It yields the protein CASSLAASGGAHEQFF. The whole variable domain, filled in from reference TRBV7-2 and TRBJ2-1, reads GAGVSQSPSNKVTEKGKDVELRCDPISGHTALYWYRQSLGQGLEFLIYFQGNSAPDKSGLPSDRFSAERTGGSVSTLTIQRTQQEDSAVYLCASSLAASGGAHEQFFGPGTRLTVL.

The V and J genes are TRBV6-4 and TRBJ2-1, with D uncertain. The CDR3 consists of 14 residues. The germline CDR1 and CDR2 sequences are MRHNA and SNTAGT. V shed 5 bases and J shed 6 bases, with 14 bases lying between them. CDR3 bases: TGTGCCAGCAGTCAATCTGCCAGTTTCAATGAGCAGTTCTTC. Translating gives CASSQSASFNEQFF.

The rearrangement links TRBV10-3 to TRBJ2-7; perhaps TRBD1 as D (8 bases). Germline V gives CDR1 ENHRY, CDR2 SYGVKD. V was shortened by 7 bases and J by 3 bases, with 22 bases between the two germline ends. The length of the CDR3 is 16 residues. CDR3 DNA sequence: TGTGCCATCAAACTAAACAGCGGGACAGGAAACTACGAGCAGTACTTC. It specifies CAIKLNSGTGNYEQYF.

J is TRBJ2-1 and V is TRBV9, with D perhaps TRBD2 (5 bases). CDR1 and CDR2 from the germline V gene are SGDLS and YYNGEE. Trimming shortened V by 2 bases and J by 10 bases, and 16 bases separated the two germline ends. This CDR3 has 14 residues. For the CDR3, the DNA is TGTGCCAGCAGCGTGGATCTAGCAAATGAGGAGCAGTTCTTC. The encoded protein is CASSVDLANEEQFF.

The chain couples TRBV5-1 to TRBJ2-1; no reliable D call. CDR1 is SGHRS, CDR2 YFSETQ, per germline. The CDR3 has 12 amino acids. V was trimmed by 0 bases and J by 6 bases, leaving 4 bases between them. CDR3 nucleotide sequence: TGCGCCAGCAGCTTGGATCTCAATGAGCAGTTCTTC. Its protein product is CASSLDLNEQFF.

This clone was picked up one time. The chain combines TRBV4-1 with TRBJ2-2; D is perhaps TRBD2 (7 bases). Per the germline V gene, CDR1 is MGHRA and CDR2 is YSYEKL. CDR3 length: 16 amino acids. Trimming removed 3 bases at V and 5 bases at J, with 16 bases between. The CDR3 spells CASSHRWGGATGELFF. In nucleotides, the CDR3 is TGCGCCAGCAGCCACCGTTGGGGGGGGGCAACCGGGGAGCTGTTTTTT.

This clone was seen only a few times. The chain links TRBV13 to TRBJ2-2; D not resolved. The CDR3 is made up of 14 amino acids. The germline V gene encodes CDR1 PRHDT and CDR2 FYEKMQ (reference sequence). The V end lost 6 bases, the J end lost 4 bases, and 12 bases lay between the germline ends. The CDR3 nucleotides are TGTGCCAGCAGTTCCGGTCCCGGCACCGGGGAGCTGTTTTTT. Its translation is CASSSGPGTGELFF.

With respect to this clone: Sequence at one end of the junction differs from germline and may be a read error. The V gene is TRBV7-7, the J gene TRBJ2-5; 8 nucleotides agree with TRBD1. This CDR3 is built from 14 residues. CDR1 SSHAT and CDR2 FNYEAQ come from the germline V gene (reference sequence). The CDR3 nucleotides read TGTGCTAGCAGCCCGGGGACAGGCCAAGAGACCCAGTACTTC. Translation gives CASSPGTGQETQYF.

This chain connects TRBV5-1 to TRBJ2-5, with TRBD2 identical over 12 bases. The CDR3 contains 16 residues. Germline loops: CDR1 SGHRS, CDR2 YFSETQ. With 0 bases clipped from V and 5 bases from J, the junction kept 5 bases outside the gene matches. The chain's CDR3 is CASSLGALAGGETQYF. The CDR3 DNA follows: TGCGCCAGCAGCTTGGGCGCCCTAGCGGGAGGGGAGACCCAGTACTTC.